This T cell receptor beta chain was recovered during a study of cytomegalovirus exposure and HLA in healthy donors. Study-level results: Data from an earlier analysis indicated that most TCR beta V segments were productive either about 87% or about 30% of the time. Presence/absence comparisons presumed near-even sequencing depth among donors.

Comments on this clone: The antigen remains undetermined.

The CDR3 covers 15 residues. Germline-derived CDR1 and CDR2 are SGHTA and FQGNSA. V was pared by 5 bases and J by 5 bases, with 4 bases of the junction left unmatched. Both 60 Vbeta primers and 13 Jbeta primers went into the PCR. Clones were sequenced by immunoSEQ multiplex PCR, and TCRdb holds only the in-frame ones, with some missing. Of 160,000 or so clones in the sample, about 80% are singletons; the top ten hold roughly 1.2%. Sample: PBMCs. This receptor was identified in a woman aged 45-60 years in good health and CMV-seronegative. V gene TRBV7-2 combines with J gene TRBJ2-3, with TRBD2 matching over 13 bases. The CDR3, as DNA: TGTGCCAGCAGCAGGACTAGCGGGAGTATAGATACGCAGTATTTT. It specifies CASSRTSGSIDTQYF.